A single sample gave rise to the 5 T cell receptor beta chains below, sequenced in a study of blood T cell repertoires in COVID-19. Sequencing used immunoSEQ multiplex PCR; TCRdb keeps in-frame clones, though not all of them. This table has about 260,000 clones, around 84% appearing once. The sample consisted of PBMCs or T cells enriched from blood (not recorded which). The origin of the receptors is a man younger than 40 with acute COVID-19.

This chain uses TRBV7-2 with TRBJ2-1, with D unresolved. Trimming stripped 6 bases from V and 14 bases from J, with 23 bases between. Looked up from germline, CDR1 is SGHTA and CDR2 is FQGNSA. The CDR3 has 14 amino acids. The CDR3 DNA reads TGTGCCAGCAGTCTTAAGGTTTACGACTCCCCCAAGTTCTTC. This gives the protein CASSLKVYDSPKFF. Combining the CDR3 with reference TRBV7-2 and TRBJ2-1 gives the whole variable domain GAGVSQSPSNKVTEKGKDVELRCDPISGHTALYWYRQSLGQGLEFLIYFQGNSAPDKSGLPSDRFSAERTGGSVSTLTIQRTQQEDSAVYLCASSLKVYDSPKFFGPGTRLTVL.

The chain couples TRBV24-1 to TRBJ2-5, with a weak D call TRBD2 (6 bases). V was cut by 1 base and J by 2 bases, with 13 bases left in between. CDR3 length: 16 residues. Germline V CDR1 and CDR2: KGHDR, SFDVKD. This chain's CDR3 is CATSDFSREVQETQYF. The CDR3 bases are TGTGCCACCAGTGATTTCTCCAGGGAGGTTCAAGAGACCCAGTACTTC.

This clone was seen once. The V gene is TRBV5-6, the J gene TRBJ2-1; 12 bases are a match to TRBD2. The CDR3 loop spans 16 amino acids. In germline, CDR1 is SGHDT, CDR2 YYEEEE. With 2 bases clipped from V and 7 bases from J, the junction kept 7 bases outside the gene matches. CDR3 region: CASSLGLAGRGNEQFF. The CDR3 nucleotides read TGTGCCAGCAGCTTAGGACTAGCGGGGAGAGGGAATGAGCAGTTCTTC.

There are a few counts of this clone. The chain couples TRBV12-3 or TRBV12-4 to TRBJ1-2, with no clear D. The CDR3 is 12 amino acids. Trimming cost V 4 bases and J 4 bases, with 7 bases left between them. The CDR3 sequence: CASSSQTYGYTF. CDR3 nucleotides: TGTGCCAGCAGTTCACAGACCTATGGCTACACCTTC.

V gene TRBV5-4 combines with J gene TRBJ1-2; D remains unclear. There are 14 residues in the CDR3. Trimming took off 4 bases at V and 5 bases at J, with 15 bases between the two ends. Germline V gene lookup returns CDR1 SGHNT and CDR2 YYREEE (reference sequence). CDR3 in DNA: TGTGCCAGCAGCCTAGGACTCTCCCGGTATGGCTACACCTTC. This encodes CASSLGLSRYGYTF.